The sequence of this TCR beta chain was determined in a study of blood T cells in healthy people across ages. Germline CDR1 and CDR2: SQVTM and ANQGSEA. Deletions cut 3 bases from V and 11 bases from J, with 19 bases between. This CDR3 contains 13 residues. Extraction yielded at least 6 micrograms of total RNA per sample. This clonotype showed up many times. A second PCR of about 7 to 12 cycles used a sample-barcoded 5' primer and a J-beta primer mix. Template switching added a 12-random-nucleotide identifier to every cDNA molecule. A single record per CDR3 protein comes from TCRdb applying MiXCR to the 5' RACE reads. The sample yields about a million distinct CDR3 sequences, approximately 50% seen once.

The V gene is TRBV29-1, the J gene TRBJ1-1; the D gene is possibly TRBD1 (6 bases). This TCR derives from a woman aged 55 to 70 in good health. The sample taken for sequencing was blood. The CDR3 protein is CSVEGGPQRLAFF. The CDR3, as DNA: TGCAGCGTTGAGGGGGGCCCTCAGAGGTTGGCTTTCTTT.